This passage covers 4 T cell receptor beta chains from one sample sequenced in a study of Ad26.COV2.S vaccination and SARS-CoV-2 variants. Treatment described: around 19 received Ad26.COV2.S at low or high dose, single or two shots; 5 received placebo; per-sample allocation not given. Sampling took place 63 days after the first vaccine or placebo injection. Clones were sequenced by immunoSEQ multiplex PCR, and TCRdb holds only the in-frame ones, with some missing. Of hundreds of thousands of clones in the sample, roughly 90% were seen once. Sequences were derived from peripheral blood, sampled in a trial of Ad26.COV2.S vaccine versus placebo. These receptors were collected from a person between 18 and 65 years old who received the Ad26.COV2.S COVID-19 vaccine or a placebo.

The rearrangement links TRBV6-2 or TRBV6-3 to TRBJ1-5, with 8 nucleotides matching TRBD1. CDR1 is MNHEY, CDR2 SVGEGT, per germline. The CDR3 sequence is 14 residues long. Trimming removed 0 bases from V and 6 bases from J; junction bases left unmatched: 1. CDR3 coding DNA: TGTGCCAGCAGTTACTCGGACAGGGTTCAGCCCCAGCATTTT. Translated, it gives CASSYSDRVQPQHF.

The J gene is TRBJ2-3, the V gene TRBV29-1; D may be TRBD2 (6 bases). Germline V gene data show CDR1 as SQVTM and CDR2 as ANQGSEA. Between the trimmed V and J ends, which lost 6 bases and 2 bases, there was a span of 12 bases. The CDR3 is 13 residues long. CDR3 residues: CSVALAPTDTQYF. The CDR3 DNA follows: TGCAGCGTGGCCCTAGCGCCCACAGATACGCAGTATTTT.

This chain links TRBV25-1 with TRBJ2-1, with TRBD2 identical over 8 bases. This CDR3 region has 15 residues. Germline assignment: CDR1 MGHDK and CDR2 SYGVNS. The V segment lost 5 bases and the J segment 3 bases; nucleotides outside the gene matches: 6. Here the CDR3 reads CASSTTGRVYNEQFF. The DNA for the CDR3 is TGTGCCAGCAGTACAACCGGGAGGGTCTACAATGAGCAGTTCTTC.

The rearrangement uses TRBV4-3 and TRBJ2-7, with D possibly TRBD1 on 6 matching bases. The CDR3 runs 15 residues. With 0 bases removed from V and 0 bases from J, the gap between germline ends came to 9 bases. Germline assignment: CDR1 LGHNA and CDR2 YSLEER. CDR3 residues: CASSQDDRSSYEQYF. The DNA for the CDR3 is TGCGCCAGCAGCCAAGATGACAGGAGCTCCTACGAGCAGTACTTC.